Below, 17 T cell receptor beta chains from the same sample are listed, as sequenced in a study of patients and donors after allogeneic stem cell transplantation. Each CDR3 protein is one row after TCRdb ran MiXCR on the RT-PCR reads. This sample has fewer than 500,000 distinct CDR3 sequences, with under 20% found just once. The sample taken for sequencing was blood, either unsorted or a sorted T cell fraction (not recorded which). These receptors originate from a human donor who was either an allogeneic HSCT recipient or a stem cell or donor lymphocyte infusion donor (not recorded which). It is not recorded whose cells these are; they may come from a transplant donor.

This clonotype was counted only a few times. The chain links TRBV18 to TRBJ1-5; D is unclear. The CDR3 is made up of 17 amino acids. Trimming took off 2 bases at V and 1 base at J, with 15 bases between the two ends. CDR1 is KGHSH and CDR2 is LQKENI in the germline V gene. CDR3: CASSPFPDLKSNQPQHF. The CDR3 DNA reads TGTGCCAGCTCACCATTTCCGGATTTAAAAAGCAATCAGCCCCAGCATTTT.

This clonotype came up a few times. The chain links TRBV7-6 to TRBJ2-7; 11 bases align to TRBD1. CDR1 is SGHVS, CDR2 FNYEAQ, per germline. The ends lost 5 bases at V and 11 bases at J; junction bases unmatched: 11. The CDR3 is 14 residues long. CDR3: CASSPRGQGGREYF. The CDR3 DNA follows: TGTGCCAGCAGCCCCCGGGGACAGGGGGGCCGAGAGTACTTC.

This clonotype was seen a handful of times. Here the CDR3 DNA reads TGCAGTGCTAGAGCGGGCGGAGAGGGTAACTATGGCTACACCTTC. Protein product: CSARAGGEGNYGYTF. The rearrangement joins TRBV20-1 to TRBJ1-2; D gene uncertain. The CDR3 consists of 15 residues. Trimming left V 1 base short and J 1 base short, with 13 bases between. Germline assignment: CDR1 DFQATT and CDR2 SNEGSKA (reference sequence).

The chain combines TRBV4-2 with TRBJ2-1, with 9 bases that match TRBD2. Germline V gives CDR1 LGHNA, CDR2 YNFKEQ. V trimming: 6 bases; J trimming: 11 bases; junction bases outside the gene matches: 8. The CDR3 runs to 13 residues. DNA for the CDR3: TGTGCCAGCAGAGGACAGCGGGGGGTTCAGCAGTTCTTC. Protein: CASRGQRGVQQFF.

This clonotype appeared many times. This sequence joins TRBV7-2 and TRBJ1-5, with D possibly matching TRBD1 (5 bases). The CDR3 is made up of 15 amino acids. Germline lookup yields CDR1 SGHTA and CDR2 FQGNSA. Trimming removed 1 base from V and 4 bases from J, with 11 bases in between. CDR3 coding DNA: TGTGCCAGCAGCTTAGTTAGCCAGGGAAATCAGCCCCAGCATTTT. It translates to CASSLVSQGNQPQHF.

This clonotype showed up just a few times. The chain carries TRBV5-1 and TRBJ2-5; 7 bases fit TRBD1. The CDR3 totals 15 residues. With V trimmed by 3 bases and J by 2 bases, 7 bases remained unmatched. Germline lookup yields CDR1 SGHRS and CDR2 YFSETQ. The CDR3 protein is CASSWRPGQQETQYF. In nucleotides, the CDR3 is TGCGCCAGCAGCTGGAGGCCGGGACAGCAAGAGACCCAGTACTTC.

This clonotype appeared a few times. The CDR3 nucleotides are TGTGCCATATCAGGGGGGCTAGCGGAGAGCTCCTACGAGCAGTACTTC. Residues: CAISGGLAESSYEQYF. The rearrangement joins TRBV10-3 to TRBJ2-7; D may match TRBD1 or TRBD2 (7 bases each). V lost 9 bases, J lost 0 bases, and 21 bases lay in between. Germline lookup yields CDR1 ENHRY and CDR2 SYGVKD. The CDR3 runs 16 residues.

The CDR3 sequence: CASSPLGTQRTDTQYF. The CDR3 region has the DNA TGTGCCAGCAGCCCACTCGGGACACAGCGTACAGATACGCAGTATTTT. The gene calls are TRBV5-4 and TRBJ2-3; tentatively, D is TRBD1 (6 bases). The CDR3 spans 16 residues. Germline V gene sequence: CDR1 SGHNT, CDR2 YYREEE (reference sequence). V lost 4 bases and J lost 3, with 18 bases in between.

This clonotype came up a few times. The rearrangement joins TRBV24-1 to TRBJ1-1; no definite D call. The V gene lost 3 bases and the J gene lost 1 base, with 11 bases spanning the gap. Germline V CDR1 and CDR2: KGHDR, SFDVKD. The CDR3 is made up of 15 amino acids. The CDR3 DNA is TGTGCCACCAGTGATCCCGCCGCCCCGAACACTGAAGCTTTCTTT. Translated: CATSDPAAPNTEAFF.

The chain couples TRBV4-3 to TRBJ2-2; D is tentatively TRBD1 or TRBD2 (5 bases each). The CDR3 spans 14 residues. Per the germline V gene, CDR1 is LGHNA and CDR2 is YSLEER. The V end lost 8 bases, the J end lost 8 bases, and 18 bases lay between the germline ends. CDR3 loop: CASGEEGKLGELFF. CDR3 nucleotides: TGCGCCAGCGGGGAAGAGGGGAAGCTAGGGGAGCTGTTTTTT.

This rearrangement joins TRBV4-1 to TRBJ1-2; no firm D call. The germline CDR1 and CDR2 sequences are MGHRA and YSYEKL. The ends were cut back, 2 bases at V and 6 bases at J, with 13 bases in the middle. There are 14 residues in the CDR3. DNA for the CDR3: TGCGCCAGCAGCCAATTTTGGCTAAGGGATGGCTACACCTTC. This codes for CASSQFWLRDGYTF.

There are a few counts of this clonotype. The rearrangement uses TRBV6-5 and TRBJ1-5; tentatively, D is TRBD1 (6 bases). The CDR3 has 15 residues. The V end was cut by 1 base, the J end by 6 bases, with 13 bases between. Germline assignment: CDR1 MNHEY and CDR2 SVGAGI. CDR3 in amino acids: CASSYYRVRGQPQHF. DNA for the CDR3: TGTGCCAGCAGTTACTACAGGGTTCGGGGTCAGCCCCAGCATTTT.

This clonotype was counted many times. This sequence joins TRBV12-3 or TRBV12-4 and TRBJ2-1; D gene unclear. The CDR3 loop spans 12 amino acids. Trimming removed 6 bases at V and 2 bases at J, with 5 bases between. CDR3 coding DNA: TGTGCCAGCAGCTGGGCCTACAATGAGCAGTTCTTC. Translating it yields CASSWAYNEQFF.

This clonotype appeared a few times. This chain links TRBV9 with TRBJ2-2; TRBD1 matches at 12 bases. CDR3 size: 18 residues. Germline assignment: CDR1 SGDLS and CDR2 YYNGEE. The J segment lost 5 bases and the V segment lost 3 bases, leaving 11 bases of the junction unmatched. As DNA, the CDR3 is TGTGCCAGCAGCGCCCGCGTTTGGGACAGGGGGCGGACCGGGGAGCTGTTTTTT. Encoded protein: CASSARVWDRGRTGELFF.

Comments on this clonotype: A much larger clone sits a single nucleotide away, making a read error possible. The V gene is TRBV7-9, the J gene TRBJ2-2; TRBD1 is a possible D gene (6 bases). CDR3 length equals 14 residues. CDR1 is SEHNR and CDR2 is FQNEAQ in the germline V gene (reference sequence). The DNA for the CDR3 is TGTGGCAGCAGCCGGGACACTAACACCGGGGAGCTGTTTTTT. Translating gives CGSSRDTNTGELFF. The complete variable domain, with remaining parts taken from reference TRBV7-9 and TRBJ2-2, reads DTGVSQNPRHKITKRGQNVTFRCDPISEHNRLYWYRQTLGQGPEFLTYFQNEAQLEKSRLLSDRFSAERPKGSFSTLEIQRTEQGDSAMYLCGSSRDTNTGELFFGEGSRLTVL.

This clonotype was recorded a few times. V usage is TRBV6-1 and J usage is TRBJ2-7; perhaps TRBD1 as D (6 bases). There are 15 residues in the CDR3. Germline V CDR1 and CDR2: MNHNS, SASEGT. V was trimmed by 4 bases and J by 4 bases, leaving 17 bases between them. The CDR3 DNA reads as TGTGCCAGCAGTGCGTACAGGGTCAGGTCTTACGAGCAGTACTTC. Its translation: CASSAYRVRSYEQYF.

The chain is built from TRBV5-1 and TRBJ2-5; 13 nucleotides agree with TRBD2. CDR1 is SGHRS and CDR2 is YFSETQ in the germline V gene. V was clipped by 5 bases and J by 2 bases; unmatched bases: 0. This CDR3 is built from 14 residues. The CDR3 DNA reads as TGCGCCAGCAGACTAGCGGGGGGGCAAGAGACCCAGTACTTC. Protein: CASRLAGGQETQYF.